The 24 T cell receptor beta chains in this list originate from one sample, sequenced in a study of shared clonotypes between healthy human individuals. Naive CD8 cells lacked CD45RO and underwent positive selection for CCR7, leaving out terminally differentiated effector memory CD45RA+ cells. Libraries were prepared by immunoSEQ multiplex PCR; TCRdb keeps only in-frame clonotypes and omits some of them. Of about 580,000 clones in the sample, about 98% were seen once. Sequencing used naive CD8+ T cells sorted from blood. Receptor source: a man aged 30 to 45 in good health.

CDR3 nucleotide sequence: TGTGCCAGTCGGACAGGGATTACTAGCACAGATACGCAGTATTTT. Amino acid sequence: CASRTGITSTDTQYF. V is TRBV28 and J is TRBJ2-3; the match to TRBD1 covers 8 bases. The CDR3 covers 15 residues. V was clipped by 9 bases and J by 0 bases; unmatched bases: 8. CDR1 and CDR2 (germline): MDHEN, SYDVKM.

On this clone itself: The sample contains more than one DNA sequence encoding this CDR3. The chain combines TRBV27 with TRBJ2-7, with D hard to call. The CDR3 contains 13 residues. Germline-derived CDR1 and CDR2 are MNHEY and SMNVEV (reference sequence). Trimming shortened V by 3 bases and J by 4 bases, and 10 bases separated the two germline ends. DNA for the CDR3: TGTGCCAGCAGTTTGGGTGGGCCATACGAGCAGTACTTC. Translating gives CASSLGGPYEQYF.

The gene calls are TRBV27 and TRBJ1-2; D might be TRBD1 (5 bases). This CDR3 has 15 amino acids. In germline, CDR1 is MNHEY, CDR2 SMNVEV (reference sequence). Between the trimmed V and J ends, which lost 0 bases and 5 bases, there was a span of 13 bases. CDR3 nucleotides: TGTGCCAGCAGTTTATCCATAAACGGGGCTTATGGCTACACCTTC. Protein sequence: CASSLSINGAYGYTF.

The rearrangement links TRBV5-1 to TRBJ1-2; D perhaps matches TRBD1 (6 bases). Germline CDR1 is SGHRS and CDR2 is YFSETQ. The V end lost 7 bases, the J end lost 0 bases, and 22 bases lay between the germline ends. This CDR3 spans 17 amino acids. CDR3 region: CASSLEAGDEANYGYTF. CDR3 DNA sequence: TGCGCCAGCTCTCTGGAGGCAGGGGACGAAGCTAACTATGGCTACACCTTC.

The chain employs TRBV7-9 and TRBJ2-7; 8 bases align to TRBD2. The length of the CDR3 is 15 residues. Looked up from germline, CDR1 is SEHNR and CDR2 is FQNEAQ (reference sequence). V shed 5 bases, J shed 2 bases, and the junction held 8 bases outside the gene matches. The chain's CDR3 is CASSPMAGGAYEQYF. The CDR3 DNA follows: TGTGCCAGCAGCCCGATGGCGGGAGGAGCCTACGAGCAGTACTTC.

The V call is TRBV4-1, the J call TRBJ2-7, with D perhaps matching TRBD2 (5 bases). With 0 bases removed from V and 2 bases from J, the gap between germline ends came to 11 bases. CDR3 length equals 15 residues. The germline CDR1 and CDR2 sequences are MGHRA and YSYEKL. The CDR3 reads CASSQERDRTYEQYF. CDR3 nucleotides: TGCGCCAGCAGCCAAGAACGGGATAGGACCTACGAGCAGTACTTC.

CDR3 in DNA: TGCGCCAGCAGCCAAGAGTGGGGGGCTGAAGCTTTCTTT. Translation gives CASSQEWGAEAFF. The chain combines TRBV4-3 with TRBJ1-1; D may be TRBD1 (5 bases). This CDR3 contains 13 residues. The germline gives CDR1 LGHNA, CDR2 YSLEER. V was trimmed by 0 bases and J by 6 bases, leaving 8 bases between them.

The chain employs TRBV10-2 and TRBJ2-1; tentative D call: TRBD1 (6 bases). The CDR3 runs to 14 residues. Germline CDR1 WSHSY, CDR2 SAAADI. Trimming shortened V by 0 bases and J by 4 bases, and 7 bases separated the two germline ends. CDR3 bases: TGCGCCAGCAGTGAGTCACAGGGTTACAATGAGCAGTTCTTC. Translation: CASSESQGYNEQFF.

The chain combines TRBV7-9 with TRBJ1-5; D remains unclear. CDR1 and CDR2 (germline): SEHNR, FQNEAQ (reference sequence). This CDR3 has 13 amino acids. Trimming shortened V by 1 base and J by 5 bases, and 6 bases separated the two germline ends. The CDR3 loop is CASSLGLDQPQHF. As DNA, the CDR3 is TGTGCCAGCAGCTTAGGGTTGGATCAGCCCCAGCATTTT.

The chain carries TRBV29-1 and TRBJ2-7, with unresolved D. The CDR3 sequence is 12 residues long. Germline lookup yields CDR1 SQVTM and CDR2 ANQGSEA. Between the trimmed V and J ends, which lost 7 bases and 0 bases, there was a span of 10 bases. This CDR3 is CSATTSSYEQYF. As DNA, the CDR3 is TGCAGCGCTACTACGAGCTCCTACGAGCAGTACTTC.

This rearrangement joins TRBV28 to TRBJ1-4, with D possibly being TRBD1 (6 bases). The CDR3 has 12 amino acids. Deletions cut 6 bases from V and 15 bases from J, with 17 bases between. Looked up from germline, CDR1 is MDHEN and CDR2 is SYDVKM. The CDR3: CASRRLLQGVFF. The CDR3 DNA is TGTGCCAGCAGGAGGCTGTTACAGGGAGTGTTTTTT.

This clone was observed once. The chain recombines TRBV28 with TRBJ1-5; D might be TRBD1 (6 bases). Trimming shortened V by 4 bases and J by 4 bases, and 11 bases separated the two germline ends. The CDR3 covers 14 residues. Germline CDR1 MDHEN, CDR2 SYDVKM. CDR3 loop: CASSSPDSNQPQHF. As DNA, the CDR3 is TGTGCCAGCAGTTCACCGGACAGTAATCAGCCCCAGCATTTT.

This chain uses TRBV7-6 with TRBJ2-7; D may correspond to TRBD1 or TRBD2 (5 bases each). The CDR3 totals 16 residues. Per the germline V gene, CDR1 is SGHVS and CDR2 is FNYEAQ. V was trimmed by 4 bases and J by 1 base, leaving 17 bases between them. CDR3 DNA sequence: TGTGCCAGCAGCTCCCCGGCCGGGACGGATTCCTACGAGCAGTACTTC. Translated, it gives CASSSPAGTDSYEQYF.

The chain recombines TRBV2 with TRBJ1-2, with no clear D. The length of the CDR3 is 19 residues. V shed 7 bases and J shed 3 bases, with 30 bases lying between them. Germline values: CDR1 SNHLY, CDR2 FYNNEI. The CDR3 DNA is TGTGCCAGCAATGACACTCCCTACGCGGCTGGACCACTTTACTATGGCTACACCTTC. Translating gives CASNDTPYAAGPLYYGYTF. The full variable domain, with the rest looked up from reference TRBV2 and TRBJ1-2, is EPEVTQTPSHQVTQMGQEVILRCVPISNHLYFYWYRQILGQKVEFLVSFYNNEISEKSEIFDDQFSVERPDGSNFTLKIRSTKLEDSAMYFCASNDTPYAAGPLYYGYTFGSGTRLTVV.

The chain recombines TRBV7-8 with TRBJ2-1; TRBD2 aligns across 8 bases. V trimming: 6 bases; J trimming: 0 bases; junction bases outside the gene matches: 10. This CDR3 comprises 17 residues. CDR1 is SGHVS, CDR2 FQNEAQ, per germline. The CDR3 coding sequence is TGTGCCAGCAGTTTCCCTAGCGGGTACCCCTCCTACAATGAGCAGTTCTTC. Protein product: CASSFPSGYPSYNEQFF.

This clone was detected once. An end of the junction does not agree with germline; a read error may underlie this. This chain uses TRBV6-5 with TRBJ1-5; D ambiguous. Germline V lookup: CDR1 MNHEY, CDR2 SVGAGI. The CDR3 contains 16 residues. As DNA, the CDR3 is TGTGCCAGCAGTTACTCGTCAGCTGCTAACAATCATCCCCAGCATTTT. It encodes CASSYSSAANNHPQHF.

The chain uses TRBV11-2 and TRBJ2-1, with D uncertain. Germline V gene data show CDR1 as SGHAT and CDR2 as FQNNGV. This CDR3 is built from 15 residues. The V end was cut by 0 bases, the J end by 5 bases, with 11 bases between. In DNA form, the CDR3 reads TGTGCCAGCAGCTTAGATTGGTACGGAGACAATGAGCAGTTCTTC. This gives the protein CASSLDWYGDNEQFF.

The CDR3 sequence is CASSPPNGQNEKLFF. CDR3 DNA: TGTGCCAGCTCACCACCGAACGGCCAGAATGAAAAACTGTTTTTT. The chain carries TRBV18 and TRBJ1-4; D is unclear. The CDR3 is 15 residues long. CDR1 KGHSH and CDR2 LQKENI come from the germline V gene. V lost 0 bases and J lost 5, with 10 bases in between.

Points on this clone: Distinct nucleotide sequences in the sample also encode this CDR3. This sequence joins TRBV6-5 and TRBJ2-7, with no clear D. The V and J ends lost 2 bases and 3 bases respectively, with 8 bases between them. In germline, CDR1 is MNHEY, CDR2 SVGAGI. The CDR3 has 13 amino acids. CDR3 nucleotides: TGTGCCAGCAGTTACGGCACAGACTACGAGCAGTACTTC. Residues: CASSYGTDYEQYF.

J is TRBJ2-7 and V is TRBV7-9; D is perhaps TRBD1 (6 bases). This CDR3 contains 15 residues. CDR1 SEHNR and CDR2 FQNEAQ come from the germline V gene (reference sequence). Trimming removed 4 bases from V and 2 bases from J, with 15 bases in between. The CDR3 DNA is TGTGCCAGCAGCTCTGACAGGCCTTACCCCTACGAGCAGTACTTC. This codes for CASSSDRPYPYEQYF. Full variable domain (outside the CDR3, taken from reference TRBV7-9 and TRBJ2-7): DTGVSQNPRHKITKRGQNVTFRCDPISEHNRLYWYRQTLGQGPEFLTYFQNEAQLEKSRLLSDRFSAERPKGSFSTLEIQRTEQGDSAMYLCASSSDRPYPYEQYFGPGTRLTVT.

The chain employs TRBV27 and TRBJ2-1, with 7 positions matching TRBD1. Germline loops: CDR1 MNHEY, CDR2 SMNVEV (reference sequence). CDR3 size: 15 residues. V trimming: 4 bases; J trimming: 1 base; junction bases outside the gene matches: 4. In nucleotides, the CDR3 is TGTGCCAGCAGTTCGCCGACAGGGTCCTACAATGAGCAGTTCTTC. This encodes CASSSPTGSYNEQFF.

The genes are TRBV7-2 and TRBJ2-5; D gene uncertain. Germline loops: CDR1 SGHTA, CDR2 FQGNSA. This CDR3 region has 15 residues. Deletions cut 1 base from V and 5 bases from J, with 14 bases between. This CDR3 reads CASSLVQRGSETQYF. CDR3 nucleotides: TGTGCCAGCAGCTTAGTACAGCGTGGGTCGGAGACCCAGTACTTC.

The table lists this clone with a count of one. CDR3 DNA: TGTGCCAGCAGCGAACAGGACAACGAGCAGTACTTC. Protein: CASSEQDNEQYF. The V gene is TRBV11-2, the J gene TRBJ2-7; tentative D call: TRBD1 (5 bases). CDR1 is SGHAT, CDR2 FQNNGV, per germline. The V and J ends lost 5 bases and 5 bases respectively, with 10 bases between them. This CDR3 comprises 12 residues.

The chain employs TRBV27 and TRBJ2-7; 10 positions match TRBD2. Losses at the gene ends were 0 bases for V and 4 bases for J; bases not matched to a gene: 6. Looked up from germline, CDR1 is MNHEY and CDR2 is SMNVEV (reference sequence). CDR3 size: 16 residues. CDR3 coding DNA: TGTGCCAGCAGTTTATCGGGGACTAGCGTACGGTACGAGCAGTACTTC. Its translation: CASSLSGTSVRYEQYF.